These 12 T cell receptor delta chains share one sample of origin, sequenced in a study of gamma delta lymphoproliferative disorders and STAT genes. PBMCs from patients and controls supplied the genomic DNA for sequencing. TCRdb re-processed the multiplex PCR reads via CATT. The sample carries 2,000 to 2,500 delta-chain clones, about 1.5% recorded once. The sequenced sample consisted of blood. Receptors originate from a human donor in good health.

This clone was observed a few times. A far larger clone is a single base away, which makes a read error likely. This sample includes further DNA sequences coding for the same CDR3. The chain links TRDV2 to TRDJ1; D remains unclear. CDR3 length equals 16 residues. V lost 3 bases and J 0 bases, leaving 16 bases between the germline ends. Germline V CDR1 and CDR2: GEAIGNYY, EKD. CDR3 in DNA: TGTGCCTGTGACTCACTGCTTAGGAAGTACACCGATAAACTCATCTTT. Protein: CACDSLLRKYTDKLIF.

A remark on this clone: The protein given by TCRdb reflects a much larger clone and differs at residue 8 from this DNA's translation, likely from a read error; the protein shown is the DNA's translation. The rearrangement joins TRDV2 to TRDJ3; D may be TRDD3 (6 bases). Germline V gives CDR1 GEAIGNYY, CDR2 EKD. The CDR3 runs 19 residues. Trimming pared 3 bases from V and 0 bases from J, leaving 17 bases between. CDR3 amino acids: CACDYLGVTTSWDTRQMFF. The CDR3 region has the DNA TGTGCCTGTGACTACTTGGGGGTTACGACCTCCTGGGACACCCGACAGATGTTTTTC.

Concerning this clone itself: A far larger clone is only one base removed, so a read error is likely. This specimen includes other DNA sequences encoding the same CDR3. The chain joins TRDV3 to TRDJ1; D is unclear. There are 17 residues in the CDR3. From germline, CDR1 is TVYSNPD and CDR2 GDNSRS (reference sequence). CDR3 DNA: TGTGCCTCCATCTACCCTCAGGGTGCTGTGTACACTGATAAACTCATCTTT. Amino acid sequence: CASIYPQGAVYTDKLIF.

This clone has a count of ten or more. It is likely a read error: a sequence one base away is far more abundant. The V and J genes are TRDV3 and TRDJ1; 8 bases agree with TRDD3. Germline CDR1 TVYSNPD, CDR2 GDNSRS (reference sequence). The junction had 12 bases not matched to a gene; V was cut back by 0 bases and J by 3 bases. The CDR3 is 16 amino acids. CDR3 DNA: TGTGCCTTTAGTCCTAGCCGGGGGATATACTCCGATAAACTCATCTTT. Its protein is CAFSPSRGIYSDKLIF.

This clone was counted only a few times. TCRdb shows a much larger clone's protein in place of this DNA's translation, and the two differ at residue 13, likely through a read error; the protein shown is translated from the DNA. This chain connects TRDV2 to TRDJ1; 11 bases line up with TRDD3. This CDR3 spans 18 amino acids. V shed 0 bases, J shed 3 bases, and the junction held 11 bases outside the gene matches. Germline V gene lookup returns CDR1 GEAIGNYY and CDR2 EKD. This chain's CDR3 is CACDTVGTGGYYADKLIF. The CDR3 nucleotides are TGTGCCTGTGACACCGTGGGTACTGGGGGATATTACGCCGATAAACTCATCTTT.

This clone was detected ten times or more. Given a far larger clone just one base away, this is likely a sequencing read error. The V and J genes are TRDV3 and TRDJ1; possible D gene TRDD3, 5 bases. Germline CDR1 is TVYSNPD and CDR2 is GDNSRS (reference sequence). The CDR3 spans 15 residues. This chain's CDR3 is CAFTGGDLLTDKPIF. In nucleotides, the CDR3 is TGTGCCTTTACCGGAGGGGACCTCCTCACCGATAAACCCATCTTT.

This clone came up a few times. A read error likely explains this, since a far larger clone differs by one base. Other DNA sequences from this sample encode an identical CDR3 as well. This chain joins TRDV1 and TRDJ1, with D possibly being TRDD2 or TRDD3 (6 bases each). Germline V gene lookup returns CDR1 TSWWSYY and CDR2 QGS. The CDR3 consists of 21 residues. The CDR3 region is CALGELGNFLYWAVYTDKLIF. The CDR3 DNA sequence: TGCGCTCTTGGGGAACTAGGTAACTTCCTTTACTGGGCCGTGTACACCGATAAACTCATCTTT.

This clone is large within its sample. The sample carries other DNA sequences with the same CDR3. The chain couples TRDV3 to TRDJ1; TRDD3 matches 10 bases. The CDR3 sequence is 15 residues long. Germline trimming cut 5 bases from V and 3 bases from J; bases unmatched to any gene: 12. CDR1 and CDR2 (germline): TVYSNPD, GDNSRS (reference sequence). The CDR3 sequence is CALVGTGGLSDKLIF. CDR3 in DNA: TGTGCCCTCGTCGGTACTGGGGGATTGTCCGATAAACTCATCTTT.

This clone came up a few times. This is likely an artifact of a read error, given a far larger clone one base away. Distinct nucleotide sequences in the sample also encode this CDR3. In nucleotides, the CDR3 is TGTGCCTGTGACCCCGCCGGGGTTGAGTCCTGGGACACCCGACAGATGTTTTTT. Its translation is CACDPAGVESWDTRQMFF. The V call is TRDV2, the J call TRDJ3; D possibly corresponds to TRDD3 (5 bases). This CDR3 has 18 amino acids. Germline CDR1 is GEAIGNYY and CDR2 is EKD.

To note about this clone: The protein given by TCRdb reflects a much larger clone and differs at residue 12 from this DNA's translation, likely from a read error; the protein shown is the DNA's translation. V gene TRDV1 combines with J gene TRDJ1; D may be TRDD3 (6 bases). The CDR3 loop spans 20 amino acids. From germline, CDR1 is TSWWSYY and CDR2 QGS. V was trimmed by 0 bases and J by 1 base, leaving 24 bases between them. The CDR3 bases are TGTGCTCTTGGGGAACTAGGAAGTCTCCCCCCTAGGGGATGCACCGATAAACTCATCTTT. Amino acid sequence: CALGELGSLPPRGCTDKLIF.

This clone was counted only a few times. A read error likely explains this, since a far larger clone differs by one base. The same CDR3 is also encoded by other DNA sequences in this sample. This chain links TRDV1 with TRDJ1; 10 bases match TRDD3. CDR3 size: 17 residues. Germline CDR1 is TSWWSYY and CDR2 is QGS. With V trimmed by 6 bases and J by 3 bases, 13 bases remained unmatched. CDR3 DNA: TGTGCTCTTGGTAGGTGCCACTGGGGGATGACAGCCGATAAACTCATCTTT. Translated: CALGRCHWGMTADKLIF.

This clone has just a few counts. The likely explanation is a read error, given a far larger clone one base away. The sample holds other DNA sequences that translate to the same CDR3. The V call is TRDV1, the J call TRDJ1; 11 nucleotides match TRDD3. The germline V gene encodes CDR1 TSWWSYY and CDR2 QGS. The CDR3 runs 19 residues. Written as DNA, the CDR3 is TGTGCCCTTGGGGAACTGAGCAACTGGGGGATAAGAACGTCCGATAAACTCATCTTT. Its translation is CALGELSNWGIRTSDKLIF.